This TCR beta chain was sequenced for a study of blood T cell repertoires in COVID-19. Study-level background: The United States, Italy and Spain were the sources of the acute and convalescent COVID-19 samples. T cells, B-cell-depleted T cells, or PBMCs provided the cDNA or gDNA that served as material.

Germline CDR1 reads LNHNV; CDR2 reads YYDKDF (reference sequence). CDR3 size: 15 residues. The V gene lost 1 base and the J gene lost 0 bases, with 10 bases spanning the gap. Per the authors' pipeline: By means of reference gene primer amplification, nucleated cell counts were estimated. TCRdb keeps only in-frame clones here, not all; method: immunoSEQ multiplex PCR. V and J calls and clone size come straight from that table; D and trimming were deduced from the DNA. The sample carries some 390,000 clones, 70% to 90% recorded once. The source material was peripheral blood. The receptor comes from a human donor in a cohort sampled during active COVID-19. This rearrangement joins TRBV15 to TRBJ2-7; tentatively, D is TRBD2 (6 bases). This chain's CDR3 is CATSRGDSRSYEQYF. CDR3 in DNA: TGTGCCACCAGCAGAGGGGACTCTCGCTCCTACGAGCAGTACTTC.